Listed below are T cell receptor beta chains from one sample, sequenced in a study of blood T cell repertoires in COVID-19. Sequenced by immunoSEQ multiplex PCR; TCRdb stores in-frame clones only, minus some. The repertoire holds roughly 330,000 clones, with around 90% as singletons. The sequenced sample was peripheral blood. These receptors came from a man younger than 45 with COVID-19, enrolled during active disease. Each CDR3 is given with its conserved first and last residue. Fields, in order: J gene, D gene, V gene, clone size, CDR3 protein, CDR3 DNA. D genes are given only for firm matches. Clone size is given for some rows only: seen once, a few or many times, or a class if the clone is expanded.

TRBJ2-7 TRBD1 TRBV6-5 . CASNRDRLSWEQYF TGTGCCAGCAATAGGGACAGACTCTCGTGGGAGCAGTACTTC
TRBJ1-1 . TRBV27 . CASSPLRDSGTEAFF TGTGCCAGCAGTCCACTTCGGGACTCGGGGACTGAAGCTTTCTTT
TRBJ2-7 . TRBV28 . CASSSPLGAGRPYEQYF TGTGCCAGCAGTTCCCCCCTGGGGGCCGGGAGGCCCTACGAGCAGTACTTC
TRBJ2-5 TRBD1 TRBV5-1 . CASSFGQGRETQYF TGCGCCAGCAGTTTCGGACAGGGGAGAGAGACCCAGTACTTC
TRBJ1-1 . TRBV7-9 . CASSPSWNTEAFF TGTGCCAGCAGCCCCTCTTGGAACACTGAAGCTTTCTTT
TRBJ2-7 . TRBV10-3 . CAIGTPYEQYF TGTGCCATCGGGACACCCTACGAGCAGTACTTC
TRBJ1-3 TRBD1 TRBV19 once CASSYRDRSSGNTIYF TGTGCCAGTAGTTACCGGGACAGGTCTTCCGGAAACACCATATATTTT
TRBJ1-1 . TRBV5-6 . CASSLVRGMNTEAFF TGTGCCAGCAGCTTGGTCCGGGGTATGAACACTGAAGCTTTCTTT
TRBJ2-7 TRBD2 TRBV11-2 . CASSLDSAGGLTYEQYF TGTGCCAGCAGCTTAGACAGTGCGGGGGGCTTAACCTACGAGCAGTACTTC
TRBJ2-5 . TRBV6-6 once CASSPSETQYF TGTGCCAGCAGCCCTAGTGAGACCCAGTACTTC
TRBJ2-5 TRBD1 TRBV6-1 . CASSEPGTGGRKTQYF TGTGCCAGCAGCGAACCCGGGACAGGGGGCCGGAAGACCCAGTACTTC
TRBJ2-7 TRBD1 TRBV27 . CASRWTGSHEQYF TGTGCCAGCAGATGGACAGGGAGCCACGAGCAGTACTTC
TRBJ2-6 TRBD1 TRBV24-1 . CATSDSRGSGANVLTF TGTGCCACCAGTGACTCCAGGGGGTCTGGGGCCAACGTCCTGACTTTC
TRBJ1-3 . TRBV21-1 . CASGPPDRRSGNTIYF TGTGCCAGCGGACCGCCAGACAGAAGATCTGGAAACACCATATATTTT
TRBJ2-7 TRBD2 TRBV7-7 . CASSFGTSGGSDEQYF TGTGCCAGCAGCTTCGGGACTAGCGGGGGGTCGGACGAGCAGTACTTC
TRBJ2-5 . TRBV6-2/TRBV6-3 once CASSYSSGAVWDQETQYF TGTGCCAGCAGTTACTCAAGCGGAGCGGTATGGGACCAAGAGACCCAGTACTTC
TRBJ2-5 . TRBV6-5 . CASSRKGHHQETQYF TGTGCCAGCAGCCGAAAGGGACACCACCAAGAGACCCAGTACTTC
TRBJ2-7 . TRBV25-1 . CASSDIGTSYEQYF TGTGCCAGCAGTGATATTGGTACGAGCTACGAGCAGTACTTC
TRBJ1-5 . TRBV4-2 . CASSQESGRAAQPQHF TGTGCCAGCAGCCAAGAATCAGGGAGGGCTGCTCAGCCCCAGCATTTT
TRBJ2-3 . TRBV29-1 . CSVTRTSTDTQYF TGCAGCGTTACACGGACTAGCACAGATACGCAGTATTTT
TRBJ2-1 TRBD2 TRBV9 . CASSVSGSYYNEQFF TGTGCCAGCAGCGTAAGCGGGAGTTACTACAATGAGCAGTTCTTC
TRBJ2-2 . TRBV7-7 . CASSSQLINTGELFF TGTGCCAGCAGCTCTCAACTCATTAACACCGGGGAGCTGTTTTTT
TRBJ2-1 TRBD2 TRBV24-1 . CATSDHRLAGGPSSNEQFF TGTGCCACCAGTGATCATCGACTAGCGGGGGGGCCTAGTTCCAATGAGCAGTTCTTC